This T cell receptor (beta chain) emerged from a study of regulatory T cells in long-lasting Graves disease. The sample's time point: newly diagnosed GD, antithyroid drugs for less than 3 months. Extracted RNA from PBMCs served as the source of the TCR library. For TCR beta, libraries came from iRepertoire HTBI primers and Arm-PCR of CDR3 regions. In TCRdb, the multiplex PCR reads were re-called with MiXCR into one record per CDR3 protein. The sample lists fewer than 550,000 distinct CDR3 sequences, around 16% occurring once. This clonotype was counted at least ten times. This same sample was also part of a study on T cells in Graves' hyperthyroidism and ophthalmopathy. Per that paper: From stable hyperthyroidism, ophthalmopathy was separated by a 13 V-J model.

The receptor's source is a woman aged 40-60 years with Graves disease. The sample consisted of peripheral blood mononuclear cells (PBMCs), taken at new diagnosis, from a patient treated with antithyroid drugs.

DNA of the CDR3: TGTGCCAGCACTGGGTTGCGGAACCAGTACTTC. Protein sequence: CASTGLRNQYF. The chain carries TRBV3-1 and TRBJ2-5; D is ambiguous. Per the germline V gene, CDR1 is LGHDT and CDR2 is YNNKEL (reference sequence). V lost 7 bases and J 10 bases, leaving 13 bases between the germline ends. This CDR3 has 11 residues.